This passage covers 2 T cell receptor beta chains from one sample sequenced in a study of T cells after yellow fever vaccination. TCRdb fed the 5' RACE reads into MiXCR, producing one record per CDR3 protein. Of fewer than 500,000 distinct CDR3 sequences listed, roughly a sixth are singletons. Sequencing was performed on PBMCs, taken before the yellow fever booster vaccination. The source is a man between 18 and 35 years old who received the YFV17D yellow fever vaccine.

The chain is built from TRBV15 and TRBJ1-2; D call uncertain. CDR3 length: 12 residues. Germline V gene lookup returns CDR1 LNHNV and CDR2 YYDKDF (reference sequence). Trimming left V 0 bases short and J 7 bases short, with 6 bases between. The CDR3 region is CATSRDVAGYTF. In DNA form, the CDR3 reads TGTGCCACCAGCAGAGATGTGGCTGGCTACACCTTC.

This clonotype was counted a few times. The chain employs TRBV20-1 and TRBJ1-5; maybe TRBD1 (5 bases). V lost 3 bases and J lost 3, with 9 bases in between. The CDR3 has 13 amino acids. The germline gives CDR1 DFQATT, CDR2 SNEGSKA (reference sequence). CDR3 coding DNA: TGCAGTGCTAGCCCGACAGTCAATCAGCCCCAGCATTTT. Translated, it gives CSASPTVNQPQHF.